This T cell receptor beta chain stems from a study of blood T cell repertoires in COVID-19. Trimming removed 3 bases at V and 2 bases at J, with 7 bases between. CDR3 length equals 13 residues. Germline values: CDR1 SGHAT, CDR2 FQNNGV. This clone was counted only a few times. The sample carries other DNA sequences with the same CDR3. Authors' processing steps: Researchers report that nucleated cell counts were estimated from reference gene primer amplification. Profiled with immunoSEQ multiplex PCR; TCRdb holds only in-frame clones, not every one. V and J calls and clone size are given by that table; D and trimming were obtained from the DNA. The sample has tens of thousands of clones, around 80% seen once.

V is TRBV11-2 and J is TRBJ1-2; D may be TRBD1 (5 bases). The material sequenced was peripheral blood. The receptor was derived from a man between 65 and 85 years old with acute or convalescent COVID-19. CDR3 residues: CASSLGLNYGYTF. The DNA for the CDR3 is TGTGCCAGCAGCTTGGGACTGAACTATGGCTACACCTTC.